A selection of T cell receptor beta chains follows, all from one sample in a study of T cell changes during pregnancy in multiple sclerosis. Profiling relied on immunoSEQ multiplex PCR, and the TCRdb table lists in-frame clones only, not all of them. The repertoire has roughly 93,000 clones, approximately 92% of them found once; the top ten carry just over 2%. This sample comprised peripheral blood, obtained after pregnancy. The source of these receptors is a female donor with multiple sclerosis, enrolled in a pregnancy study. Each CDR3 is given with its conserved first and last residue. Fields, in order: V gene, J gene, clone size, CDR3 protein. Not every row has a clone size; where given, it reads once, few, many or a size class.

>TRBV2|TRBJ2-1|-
CASSGIPTSNYEQFF
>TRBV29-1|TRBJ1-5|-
CSVADNNQPQHF
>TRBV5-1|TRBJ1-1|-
CASSWGDRADTEAFF
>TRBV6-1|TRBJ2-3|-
CASSGTPGLRTDTQYF
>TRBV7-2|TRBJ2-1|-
CASSPPLSSGSPLLF
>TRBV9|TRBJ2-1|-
CASSPAGPYNEQFF
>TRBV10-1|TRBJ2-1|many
CASQGTSGSYNEQFF
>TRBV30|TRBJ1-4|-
CAWSVGTGGPFEKLFF
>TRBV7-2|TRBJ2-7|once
CASSVREARGLYEQYF
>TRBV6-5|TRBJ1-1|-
CASSRQRGTEAFF
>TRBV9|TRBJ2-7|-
CASSVETASSYEQYF
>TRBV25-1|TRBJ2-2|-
CASSEWGLGNTGELFF
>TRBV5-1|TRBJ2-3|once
CASSVTGASTDTQYF
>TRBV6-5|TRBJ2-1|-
CASSYSLAGAEQFF
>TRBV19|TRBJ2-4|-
CASSIDQRGYIQYF
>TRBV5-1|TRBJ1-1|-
CASSLVYRGANTEAFF
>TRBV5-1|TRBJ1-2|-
CASSSDILYGYTF
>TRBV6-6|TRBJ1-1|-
CASSYSLQGFEAFF
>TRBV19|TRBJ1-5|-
CASRDSGSNQPQHF